A single T cell receptor (beta chain) is shown here with its context. This clone occurred a few times. Its antigen remains undetermined. Qualities for individual bases were not recorded, and no much larger clone is one base off. Each donor gave one peripheral blood draw, averaging roughly 100 mL, which was collected into heparinised tubes. A BD FACSAria II was used to sort naive, central memory, regulatory and stem cell-like memory CD4+ T cells with a panel that included CD45RO, CCR7, CD25, CD127, CD95 and CD27. A purity above 95% was achieved for all sorted populations. PBMCs were isolated right away by Lymphoprep density gradient centrifugation and were stained directly, without culture. So that batch effects would be minimized, each experiment stained and sorted samples in pairs, pairing one healthy donor with one patient. This entry is derived from a study of beta chain features in type 1 diabetes (dated by TCRdb to the late 2010s). About the study as a whole: Mean age, gender distribution, total cell number and subset yield did not differ between patients and healthy donors. Regulatory and stem cell-like memory subsets were obtained from only 8 patients and roughly eight healthy donors, while naive and central memory subsets were obtained from all 28 donors. In the study, TCRB repertoires of sorted circulating CD4+ T cell subsets from recently diagnosed type 1 diabetes patients were compared with those of matched healthy donors. Across all samples, some 110,000,000 sorted cells were examined, and cell number per subset correlated strongly with RNA yield.

The full study reports these points: At VDJ recombination sites, patients with type 1 diabetes made fewer insertions and deleted more nucleotides, a pattern implying thymic rearrangement abnormalities. HLA sub-analyses involved small numbers of individuals, so any influence of HLA type on TCRB rearrangement remained unresolved. In all four CD4+ subsets, TCRB CDR3 length was moderately but significantly shorter in type 1 diabetes patients. Because cDNA was sequenced instead of genomic DNA, highly expressing activated cells could be over-represented, though the groups showed no difference in activation or CD3 levels. Naive, central memory and regulatory TCRB repertoires appeared to be more similar among patients than among healthy donors. PCR may preferentially amplify shorter templates, but because patient and control samples were amplified and corrected together, any resulting skew would affect both groups equally.

The entire isolated RNA was reverse transcribed using the High Capacity cDNA Reverse Transcription Kit, and thus expressed TCRB transcripts were sequenced. Deep immunoSEQ sequencing was applied to naive, central memory and regulatory T cell samples, giving an average of about 3.8 million total reads per sample. After sorted cells were lysed in RLT buffer, RNA was extracted with DNase-treated RNeasy Micro or Mini kits, with the choice depending on cell number. To prevent cross-contamination, each cell subset was processed individually, whereas patient and healthy donor samples were processed jointly. The immunoSEQ multiplex PCR was used to amplify TCRB sequences from cDNA, generating 87-bp fragments that spanned the CDR3 region. Amplicons were sequenced on the Illumina HiSeq platform. Concerning the study's data processing: Synthetic template baselines were used to correct PCR bias computationally, reads within Hamming distance 2 were collapsed, and singletons that could not be merged were discarded. Reads were aligned to IMGT to assign V, D and J genes, CDR3 length, and insertions or deletions at six rearrangement sites. Clonotype counts were normalized to sorted cell number within each subset before computing true diversity and Gini coefficients with the tcR R package. The overlap coefficient, calculated on TCRB nucleotide sequences, was used to measure repertoire sharing. The source is immuneACCESS, and TCRdb retained only in-frame sequences with V and J called. Part of the clones is not carried over; for the studies checked, unresolved V genes explain less than half of this, and the remainder is unexplained. V, J and clone size were drawn from that table, and D and trimming were deduced from the DNA. This sample has over 120,000 clones in its table, and around 13% of those were observed once. Under 1.5% of the sample comes from the top ten.

From cysteine to phenylalanine, the CDR3 is 15 amino acids long. This entry keeps only the CDR3 DNA: 45 bases, framed from base 1. CDR1 and CDR2 were assigned from the germline V gene as MNHEY and SVGAGI. V is cut by 0 bases and J by 4 bases, and the space between the germline ends is 12 bases. The chain is made from TRBV6-5 and TRBJ1-2; no D segment can be confidently identified. The specimen was central memory CD4+ T cells from blood. The receptor's source is a man aged 18 to 29 with type 1 diabetes. The CDR3 region reads CASSYSVDGAYGYTF. The sequenced DNA: TGTGCCAGCAGTTACTCCGTGGATGGTGCCTATGGCTACACCTTC.